A single sample is the source of the 24 T cell receptor beta chains below, sequenced in a study of tumor and adjacent non-tumor tissue in lung cancer (dated by TCRdb to 2016 to 2018). RNA was isolated from bulk, unsorted tissue, and RNA quality was assessed with a NanoDrop ND-1000 and an Agilent 2100. The normal lung samples consisted of distant non-tumor tissue collected more than 3 cm from the tumor edge. The library came from multiplex PCR. The instrument was an Illumina HiSeq 2500. TCRbeta libraries were built by three rounds of nested PCR using primers (Table S4), following protocols modified from ARM-PCR. Using fastp trimming at Q25 and MiXCR clonotype assembly, TCRdb reanalyzed the public sequencing data and kept in-frame beta chains. CDR3 protein sequences are deduplicated, and each keeps its most common genes and DNA. A total of roughly 44,000 distinct CDR3 sequences appear in this sample, around 62% of them only once. 15% to 20% of the sample is taken by the ten largest.

Sequencing was performed on distant non-tumor lung tissue. The receptor set was obtained from a woman aged 40 to 49 with non-small cell lung cancer.

The chain uses TRBV11-3 and TRBJ2-3, with TRBD1 as a possible D gene (6 bases). V was shortened by 7 bases and J by 6 bases, with 29 bases between the two germline ends. The CDR3 runs to 18 residues. CDR1 SGHNT and CDR2 YENEEA come from the germline V gene. CDR3 nucleotides: TGTGCCAGCACCTTTAAAACGAGGGGACAAATTCTACCGGATACGCAGTATTTT. As protein: CASTFKTRGQILPDTQYF.

This clonotype has only a few counts. Since a much larger clone is just one base distant, this may be a read error. This chain connects TRBV28 to TRBJ2-6; D ambiguous. The germline gives CDR1 MDHEN, CDR2 SYDVKM. The CDR3 is made up of 13 amino acids. The CDR3 spells CTSIHSGANVLTF. For the CDR3, the DNA is TGTACCAGCATTCATTCTGGGGCCAACGTCCTGACTTTC.

This clonotype was recorded a few times. A much larger clone is a single base away; this may be a read error. J is TRBJ1-5 and V is TRBV6-2 or TRBV6-3; unclear D gene. The V and J ends lost 6 bases and 0 bases respectively, with 3 bases between them. The CDR3 consists of 12 residues. CDR1 is MNHEY, CDR2 SVGEGT, per germline. In DNA, the CDR3 is TGTGCCAGCAGCAATAGCAATCAGCCCCAGCATTTT. Its protein product is CASSNSNQPQHF.

V is TRBV5-1 and J is TRBJ2-3, with D possibly TRBD2 on 7 matching bases. The length of the CDR3 is 19 residues. CDR1 SGHRS and CDR2 YFSETQ come from the germline V gene. V was clipped by 8 bases and J by 0 bases, with 28 bases between them. CDR3 amino acids: CASRNPWTSRGTSTDTQYF. The CDR3 DNA follows: TGCGCCAGTAGGAATCCATGGACTAGTAGGGGGACTAGCACAGATACGCAGTATTTT.

The V and J genes are TRBV11-2 and TRBJ2-1; TRBD2 aligns across 10 bases. Germline V gives CDR1 SGHAT, CDR2 FQNNGV. After removal of 7 bases from V and 16 bases from J, the junction contained 16 bases not matched to a gene. The CDR3 has 14 amino acids. This CDR3 reads CASNWTSGNNERFF. The CDR3 nucleotides are TGTGCCAGCAACTGGACTAGCGGAAACAATGAGCGATTCTTC. Full variable domain (remainder filled in from reference TRBV11-2 and TRBJ2-1): EAGVAQSPRYKIIEKRQSVAFWCNPISGHATLYWYQQILGQGPKLLIQFQNNGVVDDSQLPKDRFSAERLKGVDSTLKIQPAKLEDSAVYLCASNWTSGNNERFFGPGTRLTVL.

This clonotype was recorded only once. CDR3 residues: CTSSRGRLEGTGELFF. CDR3 nucleotides: TGCACCAGCAGCCGAGGACGTCTAGAGGGAACCGGGGAGCTGTTTTTT. V usage is TRBV1 and J usage is TRBJ2-2; the table calls TRBD2, which could not be checked here. TRBV1 is designated a pseudogene. There are 16 residues in the CDR3.

In this sample, this clonotype turned up many times. CDR3 in amino acids: CAISESTTSNQPQHF. CDR3 nucleotide sequence: TGTGCCATCAGTGAGTCGACGACGAGCAATCAGCCCCAGCATTTT. V is TRBV10-3 and J is TRBJ1-5, with D uncertain. The CDR3 length is 15 residues. V was shortened by 0 bases and J by 1 base, with 7 bases between the two germline ends. Per germline, CDR1 ENHRY and CDR2 SYGVKD.

Note on this clonotype: Just one base apart from a much larger clone, this may be a read error. This sequence joins TRBV6-1 and TRBJ2-3; D is possibly TRBD1 (6 bases). The closer fit of TRBJ1-5 to the DNA end suggests the J call may be wrong. In germline, CDR1 is MNHNS, CDR2 SASEGT. There are 14 residues in the CDR3. The CDR3 DNA follows: TGTGCCGGTGAGAGCGGGGGCCGGATTGGTACGCAGCATTTT. It translates to CAGESGGRIGTQHF.

In regard to this clonotype: The conserved phenylalanine or tryptophan is not found at the CDR3 terminus, so this likely reflects a read error. The chain is built from TRBV11-2 and TRBJ2-6, with D unclear. The CDR3 sequence is 16 residues long. Germline V gene sequence: CDR1 SGHAT, CDR2 FQNNGV. The CDR3 DNA reads TGTGCCAGCAGCTGGTCAGACCTCTCTTGGGCCAACGTTCTGACTTTA. Encoded protein: CASSWSDLSWANVLTL.

Details on this clonotype: This sequence may be a read error, since a much larger clone differs from it by one base. The rearrangement links TRBV10-2 to TRBJ2-5, with TRBD2 as a possible D gene (5 bases). The CDR3 has 15 residues. Germline CDR1 reads WSHSY; CDR2 reads SAAADI. The CDR3 DNA reads TGCGCCAGCAGTGAGTCGGGCCGGGGTCGAGAGATCCAGTACTTC. It encodes CASSESGRGREIQYF.

This clonotype was seen a few times. The chain couples TRBV28 to TRBJ2-3; the D gene is possibly TRBD2 (6 bases). Germline CDR1 and CDR2: MDHEN and SYDVKM. Trimming cost V 6 bases and J 0 bases, with 16 bases left between them. There are 16 residues in the CDR3. The CDR3 protein is CASRGMVGGSTDTQYF. The CDR3 nucleotides read TGTGCCAGCAGAGGGATGGTGGGGGGAAGCACAGATACGCAGTATTTT. The full variable domain, its missing parts supplied by reference TRBV28 and TRBJ2-3, is DVKVTQSSRYLVKRTGEKVFLECVQDMDHENMFWYRQDPGLGLRLIYFSYDVKMKEKGDIPEGYSVSREKKERFSLILESASTNQTSMYLCASRGMVGGSTDTQYFGPGTRLTVL.

This clonotype was detected a few times. V is TRBV14 and J is TRBJ1-1, with D maybe TRBD1 (6 bases). The CDR3 loop spans 13 amino acids. Looked up from germline, CDR1 is SGHDN and CDR2 is FVKESK. Trimming shortened V by 4 bases and J by 5 bases, and 11 bases separated the two germline ends. Written as DNA, the CDR3 is TGTGCCAGCAGCCTAGAGGGGGAGACTGAAGCTTTCTTT. Protein: CASSLEGETEAFF.

This clonotype was detected once. A read error may account for a junction end that differs from germline. The J gene is TRBJ2-7, the V gene TRBV12-3 or TRBV12-4; D unresolved. This CDR3 comprises 14 residues. The CDR3 coding sequence is TGTGCCACCAGTTCGCAGACAAGGACCTACAAGCAGTACTTC. It codes for CATSSQTRTYKQYF.

About this clonotype: The conserved phenylalanine or tryptophan is not found at the CDR3 terminus, so this likely reflects a read error. J is TRBJ1-1 and V is TRBV4-2, with D tentatively TRBD1 (5 bases). The CDR3 extends over 17 amino acids. Per germline, CDR1 LGHNA and CDR2 YNFKEQ. CDR3 DNA: TGTGCCAGAAGCCGACACGGGGATGGGGCGGGGTACACTGAAGCTTTCTCT. This sequence encodes CARSRHGDGAGYTEAFS.

As concerns this clonotype: This may come from a read error, since a much larger clone is one base off. This chain connects TRBV20-1 to TRBJ2-5; the match to TRBD2 covers 7 bases. This CDR3 comprises 15 residues. Germline V gene lookup returns CDR1 DFQATT and CDR2 SNEGSKA (reference sequence). V was pared by 5 bases and J by 2 bases, with 11 bases of the junction left unmatched. CDR3: CSADPHSSGQETQYF. The CDR3 DNA follows: TGCAGTGCTGATCCTCACTCTAGCGGACAAGAGACCCAGTACTTC.

This clonotype is judged medium-sized (0.01 to 0.1%). The chain is built from TRBV11-3 and TRBJ2-1, with 9 positions matching TRBD1. Germline CDR1 and CDR2: SGHNT and YENEEA. Trimming took 4 bases from V and 7 from J; bases not matched to a gene: 8. This CDR3 comprises 15 residues. For the CDR3, the DNA is TGTGCCAGCAGCTCTCGGGACAGGGCAGAAAATGAGCAGTTCTTC. Translated: CASSSRDRAENEQFF.

This clonotype was picked up a small number of times. The junction departs from germline at one end; a sequencing error may be responsible. V usage is TRBV4-2 and J usage is TRBJ2-7, with D uncertain. Germline values: CDR1 LGHNA, CDR2 YNFKEQ. The CDR3 covers 15 residues. The CDR3 nucleotides read TGTGCCAGCCTCCCCACTCCGGACCCCTCCTACGGGCAGTACTTC. Translation: CASLPTPDPSYGQYF.

Concerning this clonotype itself: At one of its ends the junction is not consistent with the germline gene, which may arise from a read error. The chain combines TRBV10-3 with TRBJ2-5; D is unclear. CDR1 and CDR2 (germline): ENHRY, SYGVKD. The CDR3 length is 10 residues. CDR3 nucleotide sequence: TGTGTCATCGAGTTGGAGACCCAGTACTTC. Its protein product is CVIELETQYF.

Worth noting for this clonotype: A junction boundary mismatches the germline segment, possibly from a read error. The chain uses TRBV5-1 and TRBJ2-7, with 10 bases aligning to TRBD2. The CDR3 covers 16 residues. CDR1 SGHRS and CDR2 YFSETQ come from the germline V gene. CDR3: CANSLDGSGGSYEQYF. Here the CDR3 DNA reads TGCGCCAACAGCTTGGATGGTAGCGGGGGGTCCTACGAGCAGTACTTC.

About this clonotype itself: Mismatch with germline at one junction end may stem from a read error. The chain uses TRBV28 and TRBJ2-7; TRBD1 matches 7 bases. CDR1 MDHEN and CDR2 SYDVKM come from the germline V gene. This CDR3 contains 15 residues. The chain's CDR3 is CASSLIADRAYKQYF. CDR3 bases: TGTGCCAGCAGTCTGATCGCTGACAGGGCTTACAAGCAATACTTC. Together with reference TRBV28 and TRBJ2-7, the CDR3 gives the full variable domain: DVKVTQSSRYLVKRTGEKVFLECVQDMDHENMFWYRQDPGLGLRLIYFSYDVKMKEKGDIPEGYSVSREKKERFSLILESASTNQTSMYLCASSLIADRAYKQYFGPGTRLTVT.

This clonotype was observed a few times. Here the CDR3 omits its conserved ending phenylalanine or tryptophan, so a read error is the likely source. V and J are TRBV6-5 and TRBJ2-1; 10 nucleotides line up with TRBD2. The length of the CDR3 is 17 residues. In germline, CDR1 is MNHEY, CDR2 SVGAGI. V trimming: 4 bases; J trimming: 0 bases; junction bases outside the gene matches: 6. The CDR3 is CASSSLLAGRSYNEQFL. Written as DNA, the CDR3 is TGTGCCAGCAGTTCACTACTAGCGGGACGCTCCTACAATGAGCAGTTCCTC.

Details on this clonotype: This clone may be a read error of a much larger clone one base away. The V call is TRBV7-9, the J call TRBJ1-4; 7 bases fit TRBD1. Germline V lookup: CDR1 SEHNR, CDR2 FQNEAQ (reference sequence). V shed 9 bases, J shed 1 base, and the junction held 14 bases outside the gene matches. The CDR3 is 17 amino acids. This CDR3 reads CASASDREGKTNEKLFF. Here the CDR3 DNA reads TGTGCCAGTGCCTCTGACAGGGAGGGGAAAACTAATGAAAAACTGTTTTTT. The full variable domain, rest sourced from reference TRBV7-9 and TRBJ1-4, is DTGVSQNPRHKITKRGQNVTFRCDPISEHNRLYWYRQTLGQGPEFLTYFQNEAQLEKSRLLSDRFSAERPKGSFSTLEIQRTEQGDSAMYLCASASDREGKTNEKLFFGSGTQLSVL.

At least ten counts were recorded for this clonotype. V is TRBV7-9 and J is TRBJ2-2; D perhaps matches TRBD2 (5 bases). Trimming took off 1 base at V and 5 bases at J, with 11 bases between the two ends. The CDR3 is made up of 15 amino acids. CDR1 and CDR2 from the germline V gene are SEHNR and FQNEAQ (reference sequence). The CDR3 reads CASSLDGRGTGELFF. In DNA, the CDR3 is TGTGCCAGCAGCTTAGATGGTCGGGGAACCGGGGAGCTGTTTTTT.

About this clonotype itself: Germline is not matched at one junction end, which may reflect a read error. The rearrangement uses TRBV14 and TRBJ2-2, with TRBD1 matching 7 bases. Germline CDR1 and CDR2: SGHDN and FVKESK. There are 17 residues in the CDR3. The CDR3 DNA is TGTGCCAGCGGCCAACCTGGGACAGCCCGTAACACCGGGGAGCTGTTTTTT. It encodes CASGQPGTARNTGELFF. The whole variable domain, remainder taken from reference TRBV14 and TRBJ2-2, is EAGVTQFPSHSVIEKGQTVTLRCDPISGHDNLYWYRRVMGKEIKFLLHFVKESKQDESGMPNNRFLAERTGGTYSTLKVQPAELEDSGVYFCASGQPGTARNTGELFFGEGSRLTVL.